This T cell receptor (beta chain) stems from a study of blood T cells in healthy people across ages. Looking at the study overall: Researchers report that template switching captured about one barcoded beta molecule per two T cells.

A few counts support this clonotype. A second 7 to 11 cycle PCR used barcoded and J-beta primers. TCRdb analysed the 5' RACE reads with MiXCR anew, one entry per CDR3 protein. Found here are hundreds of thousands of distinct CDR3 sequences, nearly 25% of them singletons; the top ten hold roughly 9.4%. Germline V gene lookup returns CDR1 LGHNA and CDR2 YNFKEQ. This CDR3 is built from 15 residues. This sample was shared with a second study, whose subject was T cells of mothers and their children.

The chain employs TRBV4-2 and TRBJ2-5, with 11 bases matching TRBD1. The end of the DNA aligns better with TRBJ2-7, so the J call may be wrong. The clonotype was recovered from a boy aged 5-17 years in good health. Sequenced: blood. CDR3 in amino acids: CASSTPGQGGNEQYF. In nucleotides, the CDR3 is TGTGCCAGCAGCACCCCGGGACAGGGGGGTAACGAGCAGTACTTC.